A single sample is the source of the 21 T cell receptor beta chains below, sequenced in a study of blood T cell repertoires in COVID-19. Profiled with immunoSEQ multiplex PCR; TCRdb holds only in-frame clones, not every one. The data show a few hundred thousand clones, with 80% to 90% seen just once and 1.3% held by the top ten. The sequenced sample consisted of PBMCs or T cells enriched from blood (not recorded which). The source of these receptors is a man aged 25 to 40 who had recovered from COVID-19.

The chain joins TRBV3-1 (or the pseudogene TRBV3-2) to TRBJ1-6; D ambiguous. V lost 4 bases to trimming and J lost 0 bases, with 10 bases between them. In germline, CDR1 is LGHDT, CDR2 YNNKEL (reference sequence). The length of the CDR3 is 16 residues. The CDR3 nucleotides are TGTGCCAGCAGCCCGGTTACTAGCTCCTATAATTCACCCCTCCACTTT. It encodes CASSPVTSSYNSPLHF.

J is TRBJ1-1 and V is TRBV11-3; D call uncertain. CDR1 is SGHNT, CDR2 YENEEA, per germline. The CDR3 is 13 residues long. Trimming took 1 base from V and 4 from J, leaving 7 bases between them. CDR3 in amino acids: CASSLGVATEAFF. The DNA for the CDR3 is TGTGCCAGCAGCTTAGGAGTTGCCACTGAAGCTTTCTTT. The entire variable domain, with the rest obtained from reference TRBV11-3 and TRBJ1-1, is as follows: EAGVVQSPRYKIIEKKQPVAFWCNPISGHNTLYWYLQNLGQGPELLIRYENEEAVDDSQLPKDRFSAERLKGVDSTLKIQPAELGDSAVYLCASSLGVATEAFFGQGTRLTVV.

V is TRBV11-3 and J is TRBJ2-7; D perhaps matches TRBD2 (6 bases). Trimming took 5 bases from V and 3 from J, leaving 14 bases between them. Germline CDR1 SGHNT, CDR2 YENEEA. This CDR3 has 14 residues. CDR3 nucleotides: TGTGCCAGCAGCCTTAGCGGTACGAACTACGAGCAGTACTTC. This gives the protein CASSLSGTNYEQYF.

J is TRBJ1-1 and V is TRBV3-1 (or the pseudogene TRBV3-2); D perhaps matches TRBD1 (6 bases). V lost 1 base to trimming and J lost 3 bases, with 21 bases between them. Germline lookup yields CDR1 LGHDT and CDR2 YNNKEL (reference sequence). CDR3 size: 18 residues. CDR3 nucleotides: TGTGCCAGCAGCCAAGTCCCCGGGACACTTGCCGCAGACACTGAAGCTTTCTTT. Its protein is CASSQVPGTLAADTEAFF.

This chain joins TRBV5-1 and TRBJ2-7, with D perhaps matching TRBD1 (6 bases). Trimming left V 0 bases short and J 3 bases short, with 10 bases between. The CDR3 spans 14 residues. The germline CDR1 and CDR2 sequences are SGHRS and YFSETQ. The CDR3: CASSLEGVDYEQYF. The CDR3 DNA follows: TGCGCCAGCAGCTTGGAGGGGGTTGACTACGAGCAGTACTTC.

V usage is TRBV30 and J usage is TRBJ1-1; 10 bases map to TRBD1. This CDR3 is built from 13 residues. Germline V gene lookup returns CDR1 GTSNPN and CDR2 SVGIG (reference sequence). The ends lost 0 bases at V and 6 bases at J; junction bases unmatched: 1. CDR3: CAWSVTGGSEAFF. The CDR3 DNA reads as TGTGCCTGGAGTGTGACAGGGGGCTCTGAAGCTTTCTTT.

The V gene is TRBV9, the J gene TRBJ1-6, with D uncertain. The CDR3 sequence is 14 residues long. The V gene lost 0 bases and the J gene lost 7 bases, with 8 bases spanning the gap. From germline, CDR1 is SGDLS and CDR2 YYNGEE. For the CDR3, the DNA is TGTGCCAGCAGCGTAGTTGCAGTAAATTCACCCCTCCACTTT. Translated, it gives CASSVVAVNSPLHF. Looking up the rest from reference TRBV9 and TRBJ1-6 gives the full variable domain: DSGVTQTPKHLITATGQRVTLRCSPRSGDLSVYWYQQSLDQGLQFLIQYYNGEERAKGNILERFSAQQFPDLHSELNLSSLELGDSALYFCASSVVAVNSPLHFGNGTRLTVT.

The rearrangement uses TRBV7-8 and TRBJ1-4; the D gene is possibly TRBD1 (5 bases). V lost 6 bases, J lost 3 bases, and 11 bases lay in between. The germline gives CDR1 SGHVS, CDR2 FQNEAQ. The CDR3 is made up of 14 amino acids. The DNA for the CDR3 is TGTGCCAGCAGTCCGGGACTGCCTAATGAAAAACTGTTTTTT. It translates to CASSPGLPNEKLFF.

The chain is built from TRBV5-6 and TRBJ1-2; D is ambiguous. This CDR3 region has 14 residues. Per the germline V gene, CDR1 is SGHDT and CDR2 is YYEEEE. Trimming cost V 1 base and J 0 bases, with 7 bases left between them. The DNA for the CDR3 is TGTGCCAGCAGCTTGCGCGCTGCTAACTATGGCTACACCTTC. Encoded protein: CASSLRAANYGYTF.

The chain joins TRBV11-2 to TRBJ1-2; no definite D call. The length of the CDR3 is 12 residues. Germline V gene lookup returns CDR1 SGHAT and CDR2 FQNNGV. Trimming shortened V by 3 bases and J by 3 bases, and 5 bases separated the two germline ends. In nucleotides, the CDR3 is TGTGCCAGCAGCTTGATAGACTATGGCTACACCTTC. Encoded protein: CASSLIDYGYTF. The complete variable domain, with remaining parts taken from reference TRBV11-2 and TRBJ1-2, reads EAGVAQSPRYKIIEKRQSVAFWCNPISGHATLYWYQQILGQGPKLLIQFQNNGVVDDSQLPKDRFSAERLKGVDSTLKIQPAKLEDSAVYLCASSLIDYGYTFGSGTRLTVV.

This clone was observed a handful of times. This sequence joins TRBV5-1 and TRBJ1-3; tentatively, D is TRBD1 (6 bases). The CDR3 runs to 16 residues. CDR1 is SGHRS and CDR2 is YFSETQ in the germline V gene. Trimming pared 1 base from V and 4 bases from J, leaving 15 bases between. CDR3 sequence: CASSLIWGTRGNTIYF. The CDR3 region has the DNA TGCGCCAGCAGCTTGATTTGGGGGACAAGAGGAAACACCATATATTTT.

The rearrangement links TRBV10-3 to TRBJ1-2; TRBD1 agrees at 8 bases. The CDR3 consists of 13 residues. CDR1 and CDR2 (germline): ENHRY, SYGVKD. V shed 7 bases, J shed 3 bases, and the junction held 4 bases outside the gene matches. The CDR3 bases are TGTGCCATCACCCAGGACAGGGACTATGGCTACACCTTC. As protein: CAITQDRDYGYTF.

Only one count was recorded for this clone. The chain has TRBV5-1 and TRBJ1-5; no firm D call. This CDR3 region has 15 residues. V lost 5 bases to trimming and J lost 7 bases, with 19 bases between them. Germline CDR1 and CDR2: SGHRS and YFSETQ. CDR3 bases: TGCGCCAGCAGTTCTGGACTTGAGGGCGGGCAGCCCCAGCATTTT. It yields the protein CASSSGLEGGQPQHF.

This chain connects TRBV4-2 to TRBJ2-7, with D uncertain. Trimming removed 0 bases from V and 8 bases from J, with 11 bases in between. CDR1 and CDR2 (germline): LGHNA, YNFKEQ. The CDR3 is 13 residues long. The CDR3 DNA follows: TGTGCCAGCAGCCAAGATTGGCAGGAAAAGCAGTACTTC. Protein product: CASSQDWQEKQYF.

The chain uses TRBV5-4 and TRBJ1-2; D not resolved. V was trimmed by 0 bases and J by 4 bases, leaving 13 bases between them. Germline CDR1 SGHNT, CDR2 YYREEE (reference sequence). The CDR3 extends over 15 amino acids. This chain's CDR3 is CASSLVSLRSYGYTF. The CDR3 nucleotides are TGTGCCAGCAGCTTGGTATCCCTTAGGAGCTATGGCTACACCTTC.

V usage is TRBV4-1 and J usage is TRBJ1-2; 7 nucleotides align to TRBD1. The CDR3 runs 16 residues. Germline V gene data show CDR1 as MGHRA and CDR2 as YSYEKL. Trimming took 2 bases from V and 3 from J; bases not matched to a gene: 9. The CDR3 here is CASSQLAGRGDYGYTF. In nucleotides, the CDR3 is TGCGCCAGCAGCCAACTCGCGGGCAGGGGGGACTATGGCTACACCTTC.

On this clone: The sample has other DNA sequences that encode this CDR3 too. V is TRBV18 and J is TRBJ1-4, with D maybe TRBD1 (6 bases). From germline, CDR1 is KGHSH and CDR2 LQKENI. This CDR3 is built from 13 residues. Deletions cut 6 bases from V and 5 bases from J, with 10 bases between. CDR3 region: CASSPGQNEKLFF. CDR3 nucleotide sequence: TGTGCCAGCTCGCCGGGACAAAATGAAAAACTGTTTTTT. Complete variable domain (other parts from reference TRBV18 and TRBJ1-4): NAGVMQNPRHLVRRRGQEARLRCSPMKGHSHVYWYRQLPEEGLKFMVYLQKENIIDESGMPKERFSAEFPKEGPSILRIQQVVRGDSAAYFCASSPGQNEKLFFGSGTQLSVL.

This sequence joins TRBV18 and TRBJ2-3, with D possibly TRBD2 on 6 matching bases. The V end lost 4 bases, the J end lost 2 bases, and 16 bases lay between the germline ends. Germline-derived CDR1 and CDR2 are KGHSH and LQKENI. The CDR3 consists of 16 residues. In DNA, the CDR3 is TGTGCCAGCTCACGTGAGTGGGACTTTACCACAGATACGCAGTATTTT. This codes for CASSREWDFTTDTQYF.

The gene calls are TRBV6-5 and TRBJ2-7; weak D call: TRBD2 (5 bases). Germline CDR1 reads MNHEY; CDR2 reads SVGAGI. The CDR3 contains 13 residues. V was clipped by 6 bases and J by 3 bases, with 12 bases between them. The CDR3 spells CASSFGLSYEQYF. As DNA, the CDR3 is TGTGCCAGCAGCTTTGGACTCAGCTACGAGCAGTACTTC.

The gene calls are TRBV7-3 and TRBJ2-2, with D uncertain. The CDR3 is 18 amino acids. V lost 1 base and J 1 base, leaving 16 bases between the germline ends. Germline CDR1 and CDR2: SGHTA and FQGTGA. Here the CDR3 DNA reads TGTGCCAGCAGCTTAAGAGGTGATCGACCCGAGAACACCGGGGAGCTGTTTTTT. Amino acids: CASSLRGDRPENTGELFF.

This sequence joins TRBV14 and TRBJ2-2; 7 nucleotides align to TRBD1. Trimming at V came to 1 base and at J to 3 bases, leaving 2 bases not matched to a gene. CDR3 length equals 15 residues. Germline V CDR1 and CDR2: SGHDN, FVKESK. The CDR3 region is CASSQGQGYTGELFF. DNA of the CDR3: TGTGCCAGCAGCCAAGGACAGGGCTACACCGGGGAGCTGTTTTTT.